A selection of T cell receptor beta chains follows, all from one sample in a study of identical twins. TCRdb reprocessed the 5' RACE reads with MiXCR, giving one entry per CDR3 protein. The top ten hold around 1.6% of the sample, which has nearly 900,000 distinct CDR3 sequences, roughly an eighth seen once. These records were also assigned to another study, of yellow fever vaccine responses in identical twins.

Sequenced input: PBMCs. These receptors all stem from a woman between 18 and 30 years old in good health. Each CDR3 is given without its conserved first and last residue.

j_gene,v_gene,CDR3aa
TRBJ2-3,TRBV5-1,ASSLQGIGTDTQY
TRBJ2-3,TRBV20-1,STIFTERGDTQY
TRBJ1-5,TRBV14,ASSQFRGQPQH
TRBJ1-3,TRBV2,ASGGGSGNTIY
TRBJ2-4,TRBV7-2,ASSPGLAGESIQY
TRBJ2-5,TRBV12-3/TRBV12-4,ASSFWAGKETQY
TRBJ2-1,TRBV3-1,ASSQASGTGYEQF
TRBJ2-3,TRBV24-1,ATSDTRLAGFTDTQY
TRBJ1-5,TRBV4-2,ASSQDTGRQGRNQPQH
TRBJ2-5,TRBV10-3,AISESKETQY
TRBJ2-1,TRBV7-8,ASSTGSANEQF
TRBJ2-5,TRBV7-9,ASSSPGETETQY
TRBJ2-3,TRBV12-3/TRBV12-4,ASSYRDRGFDTQY
TRBJ2-1,TRBV19,ASTGTYNEQF
TRBJ2-5,TRBV5-1,ASSPGTGLAGRETQY
TRBJ1-1,TRBV7-9,ASSSQGLGTEAF
TRBJ2-3,TRBV24-1,ATSDFKGRTGGADTQY
TRBJ2-5,TRBV28,ASSPPWVFQETQY
TRBJ2-5,TRBV7-9,ASSFHPQETQY
TRBJ2-7,TRBV7-2,ASSTGLALYEQY
TRBJ2-7,TRBV3-1,ASSPMTNYEQY
TRBJ2-5,TRBV12-3/TRBV12-4,ASSFEGRWQETQY
TRBJ2-1,TRBV2,ASSPRRTSPYHEQF
TRBJ2-3,TRBV2,ASSIAYTTDTQY
TRBJ2-7,TRBV27,ASSFRTGDAYEQY
TRBJ2-3,TRBV18,ASSAYTDTQY
TRBJ2-1,TRBV6-1,ASIITLHDNEQF
TRBJ1-1,TRBV20-1,SARDAGVNTEAF
TRBJ2-1,TRBV29-1,SGGTARVEQF
TRBJ2-3,TRBV4-2,ASSHEGLAQY
TRBJ2-1,TRBV7-2,ASSLTSGRAADEQF
TRBJ2-7,TRBV28,ASSSDRGGKSYEQY
TRBJ1-5,TRBV12-3/TRBV12-4,ASGRGGGGGPQH
TRBJ2-5,TRBV3-1,ASNDRVGETQY
TRBJ2-1,TRBV3-1,ASSPVRRGTYNEQF
TRBJ2-3,TRBV11-2,ASSRLAPNTDTQY
TRBJ1-1,TRBV7-6,ASAGTVNTEAF
TRBJ2-1,TRBV14,ASSQLPGLAGVRGNYNEQF
TRBJ2-2,TRBV5-1,ASSWEQGAAGELF
TRBJ2-3,TRBV12-3/TRBV12-4,ASKKTGGDTQY
TRBJ1-1,TRBV3-1,ASSQDGKRDTEAF
TRBJ2-3,TRBV2,ASSEWGADTQY
TRBJ2-2,TRBV6-4,ASSDWDRGHTGELF
TRBJ1-1,TRBV29-1,STRDRRVTEAF
TRBJ2-1,TRBV3-1,ASSQGSGAYNEQF
TRBJ2-5,TRBV7-2,ASSGGLARETQY
TRBJ2-7,TRBV11-2,ASTAGREQY
TRBJ1-6,TRBV6-5,ASSYSGQGASSYNSPLH
TRBJ2-5,TRBV5-1,ASSLVSHQETQY
TRBJ1-3,TRBV20-1,SARRVFGNTIY
TRBJ2-7,TRBV5-1,ASSLGDIDYEQY
TRBJ2-1,TRBV15,ATSPRVGTADYNEQF
TRBJ2-5,TRBV5-1,ASTSGARQETQY
TRBJ1-4,TRBV4-1,ASSQGSGWNEKLF
TRBJ1-1,TRBV5-1,ASMVGTGGIAEAF
TRBJ2-1,TRBV7-8,ASSHRDNYNEQF
TRBJ2-1,TRBV20-1,SARDRVGRNEQF